The entry below describes one TCR beta chain. An end of the junction does not agree with germline; a read error may underlie this. The study ran its PCR with 60 Vbeta and 13 Jbeta primers. This table comes from immunoSEQ multiplex PCR, and its TCRdb copy is limited to in-frame clones, with some not included. Altogether about 150,000 clones are present, more than 60% being singletons, with the ten largest covering 10% to 15%. Germline V gene lookup returns CDR1 LGHNA and CDR2 YNFKEQ. The CDR3 runs 17 residues. The data derive from a study of cytomegalovirus exposure and HLA in healthy donors. The specimen sequenced was PBMCs. This clonotype was sampled from a middle-aged man in good health and CMV-seropositive. The genes are TRBV4-2 and TRBJ2-3, with TRBD2 matching over 10 bases. In DNA, the CDR3 is TGTGCCAGCAGCCTCTCTCTAGCGGGGGCAGGGACAGGTACGCAGTATTTT. Translating gives CASSLSLAGAGTGTQYF.